This record looks at one T cell receptor beta chain sequence and its context. Its antigen remains unknown. This specimen comes from a study of neoadjuvant nivolumab and ipilimumab in lung cancer. Study results and caveats: Compared with tumor-adjacent uninvolved lung, resected tumors showed greater richness and clonality. From pretherapy to surgery, tumor richness and clonality rose with dual therapy. TCR sequencing covered a small number of samples. Higher pretherapy blood TCR richness went with higher resected-tumor richness.

The protocol was immunoSEQ multiplex PCR, while the TCRdb copy is restricted to in-frame clones and leaves out a portion. In the table there are 40,000 to 60,000 clones, roughly 90% of which are singletons. The sequence derives from an adult with non-small cell lung cancer. Some clones in this sample may be carry-over from other donors' samples. This sample comprised blood, obtained before neoadjuvant nivolumab, alone or with ipilimumab.

The DNA of the CDR3 is TGTGCCAGCAGTGAAGGCAGGGTTGATGGCTACACCTTC. Translated: CASSEGRVDGYTF. The chain recombines TRBV2 with TRBJ1-2; tentatively, D is TRBD1 (5 bases). This CDR3 comprises 13 residues. V lost 1 base to trimming and J lost 6 bases, with 9 bases between them. Germline V CDR1 and CDR2: SNHLY, FYNNEI.